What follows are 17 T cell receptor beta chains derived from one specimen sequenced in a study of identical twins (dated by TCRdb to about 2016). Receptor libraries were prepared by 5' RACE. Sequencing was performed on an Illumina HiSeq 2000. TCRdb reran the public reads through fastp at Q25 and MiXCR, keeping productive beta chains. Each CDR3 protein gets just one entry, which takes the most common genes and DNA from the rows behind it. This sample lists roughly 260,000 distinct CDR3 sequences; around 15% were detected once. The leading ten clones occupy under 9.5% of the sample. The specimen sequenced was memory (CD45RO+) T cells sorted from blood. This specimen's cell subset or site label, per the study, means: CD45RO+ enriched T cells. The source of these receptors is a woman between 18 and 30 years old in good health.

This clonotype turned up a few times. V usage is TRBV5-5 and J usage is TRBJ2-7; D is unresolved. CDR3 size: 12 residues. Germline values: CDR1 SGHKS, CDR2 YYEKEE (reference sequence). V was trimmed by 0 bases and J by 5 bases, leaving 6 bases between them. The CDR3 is CASSLDYHEQYF. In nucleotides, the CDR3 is TGTGCCAGCAGCTTGGACTACCACGAGCAGTACTTC.

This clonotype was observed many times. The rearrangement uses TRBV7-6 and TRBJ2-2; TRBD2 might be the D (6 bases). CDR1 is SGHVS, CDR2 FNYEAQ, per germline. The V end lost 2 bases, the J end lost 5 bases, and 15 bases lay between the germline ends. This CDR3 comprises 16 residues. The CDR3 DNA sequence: TGTGCCAGCAGCTTACCTCCGGGACTTGGGACCGGGGAGCTGTTTTTT. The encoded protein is CASSLPPGLGTGELFF.

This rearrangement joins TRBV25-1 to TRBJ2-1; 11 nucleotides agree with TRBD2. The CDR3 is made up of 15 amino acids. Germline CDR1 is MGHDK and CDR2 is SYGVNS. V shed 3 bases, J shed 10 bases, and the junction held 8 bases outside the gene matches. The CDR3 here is CASSDSLAGVGEQFF. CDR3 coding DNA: TGTGCCAGCAGTGATTCACTAGCGGGAGTGGGGGAGCAGTTCTTC.

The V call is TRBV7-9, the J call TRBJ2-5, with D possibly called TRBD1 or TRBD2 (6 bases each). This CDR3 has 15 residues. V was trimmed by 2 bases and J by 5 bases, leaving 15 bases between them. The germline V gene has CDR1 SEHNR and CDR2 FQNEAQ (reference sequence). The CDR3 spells CASSLTGAGAETQYF. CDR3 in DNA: TGTGCCAGCAGCTTAACGGGGGCAGGGGCGGAGACCCAGTACTTC. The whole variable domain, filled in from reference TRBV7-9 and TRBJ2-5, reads DTGVSQNPRHKITKRGQNVTFRCDPISEHNRLYWYRQTLGQGPEFLTYFQNEAQLEKSRLLSDRFSAERPKGSFSTLEIQRTEQGDSAMYLCASSLTGAGAETQYFGPGTRLLVL.

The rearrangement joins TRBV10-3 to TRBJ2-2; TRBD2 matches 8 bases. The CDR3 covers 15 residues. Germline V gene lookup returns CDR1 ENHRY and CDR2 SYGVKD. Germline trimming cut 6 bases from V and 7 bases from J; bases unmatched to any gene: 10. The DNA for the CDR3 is TGTGCCATCAGCCTCGGAGCGGGAGAAGGCGGGGAGCTGTTTTTT. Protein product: CAISLGAGEGGELFF.

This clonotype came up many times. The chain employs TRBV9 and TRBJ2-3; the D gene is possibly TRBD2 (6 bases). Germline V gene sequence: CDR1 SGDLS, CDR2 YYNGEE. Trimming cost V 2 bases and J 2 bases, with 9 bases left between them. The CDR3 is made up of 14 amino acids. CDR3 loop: CASSVGLHTDTQYF. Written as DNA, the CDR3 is TGTGCCAGCAGCGTGGGACTTCACACAGATACGCAGTATTTT.

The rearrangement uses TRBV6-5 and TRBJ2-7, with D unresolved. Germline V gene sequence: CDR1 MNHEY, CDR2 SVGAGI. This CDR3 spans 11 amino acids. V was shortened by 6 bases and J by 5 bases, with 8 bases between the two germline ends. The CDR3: CASREQNEQYF. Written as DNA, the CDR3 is TGTGCCAGCAGGGAGCAGAACGAGCAGTACTTC.

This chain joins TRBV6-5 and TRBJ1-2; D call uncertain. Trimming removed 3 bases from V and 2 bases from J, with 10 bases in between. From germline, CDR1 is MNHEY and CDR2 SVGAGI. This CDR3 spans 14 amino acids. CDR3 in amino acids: CASSYAMPNYGYTF. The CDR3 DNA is TGTGCCAGCAGTTATGCGATGCCGAACTATGGCTACACCTTC.

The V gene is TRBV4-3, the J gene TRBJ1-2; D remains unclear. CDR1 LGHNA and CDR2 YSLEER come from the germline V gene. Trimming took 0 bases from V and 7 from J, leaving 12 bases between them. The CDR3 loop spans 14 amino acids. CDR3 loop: CASSQETGMGGYTF. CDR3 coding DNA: TGCGCCAGCAGCCAAGAGACGGGGATGGGTGGCTACACCTTC.

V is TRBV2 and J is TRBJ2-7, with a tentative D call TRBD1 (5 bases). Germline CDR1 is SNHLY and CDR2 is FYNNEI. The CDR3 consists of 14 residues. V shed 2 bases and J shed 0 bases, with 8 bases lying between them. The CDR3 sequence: CASSEQGYSYEQYF. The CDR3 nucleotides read TGTGCCAGCAGTGAACAGGGCTACTCCTACGAGCAGTACTTC.

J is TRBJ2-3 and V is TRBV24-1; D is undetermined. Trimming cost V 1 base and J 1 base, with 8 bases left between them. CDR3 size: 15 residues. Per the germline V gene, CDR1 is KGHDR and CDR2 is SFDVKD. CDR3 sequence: CATSDFKGGTDTQYF. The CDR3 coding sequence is TGTGCCACCAGTGATTTCAAGGGTGGCACAGATACGCAGTATTTT.

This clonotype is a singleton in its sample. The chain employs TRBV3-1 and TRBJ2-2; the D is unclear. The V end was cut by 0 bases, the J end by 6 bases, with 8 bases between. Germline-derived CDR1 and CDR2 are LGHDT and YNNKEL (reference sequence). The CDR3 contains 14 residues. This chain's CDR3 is CASSQEVLAGELFF. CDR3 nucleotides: TGTGCCAGCAGCCAAGAAGTGTTGGCCGGGGAGCTGTTTTTT.

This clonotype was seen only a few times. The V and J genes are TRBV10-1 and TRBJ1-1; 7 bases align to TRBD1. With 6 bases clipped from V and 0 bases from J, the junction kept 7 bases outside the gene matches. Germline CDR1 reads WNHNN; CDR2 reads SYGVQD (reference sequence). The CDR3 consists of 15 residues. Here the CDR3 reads CASSLGGRLNTEAFF. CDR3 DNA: TGCGCCAGCAGCCTAGGGGGCAGGCTGAACACTGAAGCTTTCTTT.

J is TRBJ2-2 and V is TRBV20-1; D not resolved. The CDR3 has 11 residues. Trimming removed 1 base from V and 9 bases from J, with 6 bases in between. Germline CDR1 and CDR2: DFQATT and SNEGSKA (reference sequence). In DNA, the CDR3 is TGCAGTGCTAGAGCTTCCAGGGAGCTGTTTTTT. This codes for CSARASRELFF.

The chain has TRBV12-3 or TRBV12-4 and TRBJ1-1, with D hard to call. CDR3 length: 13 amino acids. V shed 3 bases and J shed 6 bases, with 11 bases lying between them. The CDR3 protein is CASSFRRPSEAFF. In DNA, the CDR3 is TGTGCCAGCAGTTTTAGGCGTCCGTCTGAAGCTTTCTTT.

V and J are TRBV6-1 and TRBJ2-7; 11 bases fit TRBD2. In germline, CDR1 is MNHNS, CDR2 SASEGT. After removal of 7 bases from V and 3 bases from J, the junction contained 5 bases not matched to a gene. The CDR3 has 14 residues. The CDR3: CASTLAGGGYEQYF. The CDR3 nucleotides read TGTGCCAGCACCCTAGCGGGAGGCGGCTACGAGCAGTACTTC.

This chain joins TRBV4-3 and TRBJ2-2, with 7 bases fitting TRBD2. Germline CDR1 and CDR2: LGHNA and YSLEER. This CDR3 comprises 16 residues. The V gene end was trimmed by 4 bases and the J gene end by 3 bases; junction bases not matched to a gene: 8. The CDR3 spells CASSPPSGKYTGELFF. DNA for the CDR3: TGCGCCAGCAGCCCACCGAGCGGGAAATACACCGGGGAGCTGTTTTTT.